The 16 T cell receptor beta chains in this list originate from one sample, sequenced in a study of Ad26.COV2.S vaccination and SARS-CoV-2 variants. Method: immunoSEQ multiplex PCR; TCRdb's copy keeps in-frame clones and lacks some. The table includes roughly 180,000 clones, 70% to 90% detected once. The sample was peripheral blood, taken after recovery from COVID-19. Receptors originate from a human donor who had recovered from COVID-19.

The chain couples TRBV6-5 to TRBJ1-1; D gene ambiguous. V was trimmed by 8 bases and J by 7 bases, leaving 11 bases between them. Germline CDR1 is MNHEY and CDR2 is SVGAGI. This CDR3 comprises 11 residues. The DNA of the CDR3 is TGTGCCAGCCTGGAATCGTTTGAAGCTTTCTTT. This encodes CASLESFEAFF.

V usage is TRBV6-5 and J usage is TRBJ1-3, with TRBD1 as a possible D gene (6 bases). Per the germline V gene, CDR1 is MNHEY and CDR2 is SVGAGI. The ends were cut back, 6 bases at V and 4 bases at J, with 16 bases in the middle. The CDR3 length is 15 residues. CDR3 nucleotides: TGTGCCAGCAGCCGAACGGACAGACAGGGAAACACCATATATTTT. Its protein product is CASSRTDRQGNTIYF.

In regard to this clone: This specimen includes other DNA sequences encoding the same CDR3. The rearrangement links TRBV3-1 (or the pseudogene TRBV3-2) to TRBJ2-7; D uncertain. The CDR3 is made up of 14 amino acids. CDR1 LGHDT and CDR2 YNNKEL come from the germline V gene (reference sequence). Trimming removed 1 base from V and 5 bases from J, with 12 bases in between. In DNA form, the CDR3 reads TGTGCCAGCAGCCAAGGGGGATTTAGTAACGAGCAGTACTTC. Protein sequence: CASSQGGFSNEQYF.

This chain joins TRBV6-1 and TRBJ1-2; D unclear. Trimming cost V 0 bases and J 2 bases, with 7 bases left between them. CDR1 and CDR2 (germline): MNHNS, SASEGT. CDR3 size: 14 residues. The CDR3 loop is CASSEAAGNYGYTF. The CDR3 DNA sequence: TGTGCCAGCAGTGAAGCCGCGGGGAACTATGGCTACACCTTC.

The chain employs TRBV29-1 and TRBJ2-7; possibly TRBD1 for D (6 bases). The CDR3 totals 14 residues. Germline V gives CDR1 SQVTM, CDR2 ANQGSEA. The germline V and J ends were trimmed by 4 bases and 3 bases, with 16 bases remaining between them. The CDR3 reads CSVVTRGSSYEQYF. CDR3 bases: TGCAGCGTTGTCACCAGGGGAAGCAGCTACGAGCAGTACTTC.

The CDR3 spells CAWSNKGMNTEAFF. The CDR3 DNA is TGTGCCTGGAGTAATAAAGGGATGAACACTGAAGCTTTCTTT. The chain combines TRBV30 with TRBJ1-1; no clear D. The germline gives CDR1 GTSNPN, CDR2 SVGIG (reference sequence). The CDR3 is 14 residues long. Trimming took 2 bases from V and 0 from J, leaving 10 bases between them. Full variable domain (remainder filled in from reference TRBV30 and TRBJ1-1): SQTIHQWPATLVQPVGSPLSLECTVEGTSNPNLYWYRQAAGRGLQLLFYSVGIGQISSEVPQNLSASRPQDRQFILSSKKLLLSDSGFYLCAWSNKGMNTEAFFGQGTRLTVV.

As to this clone: At one boundary the junction diverges from the germline segment, which might be a read error. The chain has TRBV7-2 and TRBJ2-1, with TRBD2 identical over 14 bases. This CDR3 has 14 amino acids. Germline CDR1 and CDR2: SGHTA and FQGNSA. The CDR3 region is CASSFLTSGGAWIF. The CDR3 nucleotides read TGTGCCAGCAGCTTCCTGACTAGCGGGGGGGCCTGGATCTTC.

This sequence joins TRBV7-6 and TRBJ2-1, with 8 bases lining up with TRBD2. Germline V gene sequence: CDR1 SGHVS, CDR2 FNYEAQ. The CDR3 is 11 amino acids. V lost 8 bases and J lost 6; bases outside the gene matches: 0. CDR3 loop: CASREGNEQFF. CDR3 nucleotides: TGTGCCAGCCGGGAGGGCAATGAGCAGTTCTTC.

This clone was observed a handful of times. V is TRBV10-3 and J is TRBJ2-3, with TRBD2 matching over 10 bases. Germline V lookup: CDR1 ENHRY, CDR2 SYGVKD. Losses at the gene ends were 2 bases for V and 0 bases for J; bases not matched to a gene: 5. The CDR3 is 17 amino acids. Written as DNA, the CDR3 is TGTGCCATCAGTGAGGCCCCTAGCGGGAGTAGCACAGATACGCAGTATTTT. Protein sequence: CAISEAPSGSSTDTQYF.

This clone was recorded a few times. The V and J genes are TRBV4-1 and TRBJ1-1; no clear D. V gave up 0 bases and J gave up 8 bases, with 7 bases separating them. Germline V gene sequence: CDR1 MGHRA, CDR2 YSYEKL. The CDR3 length is 12 residues. CDR3 bases: TGCGCCAGCAGCCAAGAGGTGGGGGAAGCTTTCTTT. Translated: CASSQEVGEAFF.

The V gene is TRBV10-3, the J gene TRBJ1-1, with 8 bases aligning to TRBD1. The germline CDR1 and CDR2 sequences are ENHRY and SYGVKD. Trimming at V came to 3 bases and at J to 4 bases, leaving 4 bases not matched to a gene. The CDR3 runs to 14 residues. In DNA form, the CDR3 reads TGTGCCATCAGTGATTCAGGGGGCGGCACTGAAGCTTTCTTT. The encoded protein is CAISDSGGGTEAFF.

V usage is TRBV11-3 and J usage is TRBJ2-3; D might be TRBD2 (6 bases). There are 15 residues in the CDR3. The germline V gene has CDR1 SGHNT and CDR2 YENEEA. V lost 3 bases to trimming and J lost 2 bases, with 12 bases between them. The CDR3 reads CASSLGRDFTDTQYF. The CDR3 coding sequence is TGTGCCAGCAGCTTGGGACGGGACTTCACAGATACGCAGTATTTT.

This clone occurred a few times. CDR3 amino acids: CASSARHRGEGNQPQHF. In DNA, the CDR3 is TGTGCCAGCAGCGCCCGGCACAGGGGAGAAGGCAATCAGCCCCAGCATTTT. J is TRBJ1-5 and V is TRBV7-8; 7 bases match TRBD1. V lost 5 bases, J lost 2 bases, and 12 bases stayed unmatched. CDR1 is SGHVS, CDR2 FQNEAQ, per germline. This CDR3 has 17 amino acids.

This clone was picked up one time. The CDR3 sequence: CASSPGGQGAYEQYF. CDR3 in DNA: TGTGCCAGCAGCCCCGGTGGGCAGGGGGCCTACGAGCAGTACTTC. The chain carries TRBV7-7 and TRBJ2-7, with 7 bases lining up with TRBD1. V trimming: 5 bases; J trimming: 2 bases; junction bases outside the gene matches: 9. CDR1 SSHAT and CDR2 FNYEAQ come from the germline V gene (reference sequence). There are 15 residues in the CDR3.

The chain is built from TRBV7-3 and TRBJ2-1; D tentatively fits TRBD1 or TRBD2 (5 bases each). V was shortened by 4 bases and J by 7 bases, with 23 bases between the two germline ends. This CDR3 region has 17 residues. From germline, CDR1 is SGHTA and CDR2 FQGTGA. For the CDR3, the DNA is TGTGCCAGCAGCTCCCGGGCGGCACCGGGGCGAAAGAATGAGCAGTTCTTC. Translated: CASSSRAAPGRKNEQFF.

The gene calls are TRBV3-1 (or the pseudogene TRBV3-2) and TRBJ2-5, with TRBD1 matching over 8 bases. From germline, CDR1 is LGHDT and CDR2 YNNKEL (reference sequence). V was clipped by 7 bases and J by 5 bases; unmatched bases: 9. The CDR3 loop spans 14 amino acids. CDR3 amino acids: CASTPGTGFETQYF. CDR3 DNA sequence: TGTGCCAGCACCCCCGGGACAGGTTTCGAGACCCAGTACTTC.